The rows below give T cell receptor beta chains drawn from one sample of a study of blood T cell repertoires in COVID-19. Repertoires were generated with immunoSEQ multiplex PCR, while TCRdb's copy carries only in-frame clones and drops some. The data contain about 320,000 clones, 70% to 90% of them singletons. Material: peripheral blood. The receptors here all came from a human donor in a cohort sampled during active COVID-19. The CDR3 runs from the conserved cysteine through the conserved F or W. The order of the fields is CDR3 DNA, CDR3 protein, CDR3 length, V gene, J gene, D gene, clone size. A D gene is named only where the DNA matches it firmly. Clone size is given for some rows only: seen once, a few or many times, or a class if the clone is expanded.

DNA: TGCGCCAGCAGCCAAGCCTGGGACACAGACTATGGCTACACCTTC
CDR3: CASSQAWDTDYGYTF
length: 15
V: TRBV4-1
J: TRBJ1-2
D: .
size: .

DNA: TGTGCCAGCAGTGCAGGGGGCCTTAATTCACCCCTCCACTTT
CDR3: CASSAGGLNSPLHF
length: 14
V: TRBV6-4
J: TRBJ1-6
D: TRBD1
size: .

DNA: TGTGCCACCAGCCCCCCGGGGACACCCGTACAGCCCCAGCATTTT
CDR3: CATSPPGTPVQPQHF
length: 15
V: TRBV15
J: TRBJ1-5
D: .
size: once

DNA: TGCGCCAGCAGCACGGACAGGGACACGCAGTATTTT
CDR3: CASSTDRDTQYF
length: 12
V: TRBV5-1
J: TRBJ2-3
D: TRBD1
size: .

DNA: TGTGCCAGCAGCTCGGGAGAAGCCTCCTACAATGAGCAGTTCTTC
CDR3: CASSSGEASYNEQFF
length: 15
V: TRBV11-2
J: TRBJ2-1
D: .
size: .

DNA: TGTGCCAGCAGTAACCCCTTACAGGCCCCGTTCTTC
CDR3: CASSNPLQAPFF
length: 12
V: TRBV6-5
J: TRBJ2-1
D: .
size: .

DNA: TGTGCCAGCAGCTTACTGGGACAGGGAGGTTACGAGCAGTACTTC
CDR3: CASSLLGQGGYEQYF
length: 15
V: TRBV7-3
J: TRBJ2-7
D: TRBD1
size: few

DNA: TGTGCCTGGAGGTCCCAGGGGGTAGGACAAACTGAAGCTTTCTTT
CDR3: CAWRSQGVGQTEAFF
length: 15
V: TRBV30
J: TRBJ1-1
D: TRBD1
size: few

DNA: TGTGCCAGCAGTTTATGGGGTAGCGTCTACGAGCAGTACTTC
CDR3: CASSLWGSVYEQYF
length: 14
V: TRBV27
J: TRBJ2-7
D: .
size: once

DNA: TGTGCCAGCAGCTTCGCAGGGAAGAACACTGAAGCTTTCTTT
CDR3: CASSFAGKNTEAFF
length: 14
V: TRBV5-5
J: TRBJ1-1
D: .
size: few

DNA: TGTGCCAGCAGCTACCGGGACAGGGGTTTTGAAAAACTGTTTTTT
CDR3: CASSYRDRGFEKLFF
length: 15
V: TRBV5-6
J: TRBJ1-4
D: TRBD1
size: .

DNA: TGTGCCAGTAGAGCACCCGTAGGCGGCAGAAACTATGGCTACACCTTC
CDR3: CASRAPVGGRNYGYTF
length: 16
V: TRBV19
J: TRBJ1-2
D: .
size: once

DNA: TGTGCCAGCAGCCGCGGGAGGGCTGGCACTGAAGCTTTCTTT
CDR3: CASSRGRAGTEAFF
length: 14
V: TRBV5-8
J: TRBJ1-1
D: .
size: .

DNA: TGTGCCACCAGTGAAAGGCTTAGGGGGTACAATGAGCAGTTCTTC
CDR3: CATSERLRGYNEQFF
length: 15
V: TRBV24-1
J: TRBJ2-1
D: .
size: .

DNA: TGTGCCAGCAGCCAAGATGTATCGTCCCAGGCTTTCTTT
CDR3: CASSQDVSSQAFF
length: 13
V: TRBV14
J: TRBJ1-1
D: .
size: once

DNA: TGTGCCATCCAACAGGGGGTTGAAGATACGCAGTATTTT
CDR3: CAIQQGVEDTQYF
length: 13
V: TRBV24-1
J: TRBJ2-3
D: TRBD1
size: .

DNA: TGTGCCTGGAGTAGGATCCAGGCCGTCTCTGGAAACACCATATATTTT
CDR3: CAWSRIQAVSGNTIYF
length: 16
V: TRBV30
J: TRBJ1-3
D: .
size: .

DNA: TGTGCCAGCAGCATAAGACTAGCGGGTTACAATGAGCAGTTCTTC
CDR3: CASSIRLAGYNEQFF
length: 15
V: TRBV9
J: TRBJ2-1
D: TRBD2
size: .

DNA: TGTGCCTGGGACAGAAGTTTGACGGCTTTCTTT
CDR3: CAWDRSLTAFF
length: 11
V: TRBV30
J: TRBJ1-1
D: .
size: .

DNA: TGTGCCAGCAGTGGTAGTATGGTCTTCTACGAGCAGTACTTC
CDR3: CASSGSMVFYEQYF
length: 14
V: TRBV2
J: TRBJ2-7
D: .
size: .

DNA: TGTGCCAGCAGTTACGGTGCAGGGGGTGCCTATGGCTACACCTTC
CDR3: CASSYGAGGAYGYTF
length: 15
V: TRBV6-5
J: TRBJ1-2
D: TRBD1
size: once

DNA: TGTGCCAGCAGTCACCGGGACAGGGATAACTATGGCTACACCTTC
CDR3: CASSHRDRDNYGYTF
length: 15
V: TRBV6-5
J: TRBJ1-2
D: TRBD1
size: .

DNA: TGTGCCAGCAGCTTATTGTCAGGTACTGAAGCTTTCTTT
CDR3: CASSLLSGTEAFF
length: 13
V: TRBV11-2
J: TRBJ1-1
D: .
size: .